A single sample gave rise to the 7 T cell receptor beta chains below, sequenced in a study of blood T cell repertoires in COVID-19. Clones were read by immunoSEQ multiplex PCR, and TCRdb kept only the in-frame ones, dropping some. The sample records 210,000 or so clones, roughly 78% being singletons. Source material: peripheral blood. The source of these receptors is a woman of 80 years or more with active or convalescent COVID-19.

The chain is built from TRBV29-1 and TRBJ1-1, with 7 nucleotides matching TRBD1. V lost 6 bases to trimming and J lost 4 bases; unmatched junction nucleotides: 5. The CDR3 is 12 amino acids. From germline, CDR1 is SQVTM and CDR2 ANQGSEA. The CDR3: CSVGTVFTEAFF. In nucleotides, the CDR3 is TGCAGCGTGGGGACAGTTTTCACTGAAGCTTTCTTT.

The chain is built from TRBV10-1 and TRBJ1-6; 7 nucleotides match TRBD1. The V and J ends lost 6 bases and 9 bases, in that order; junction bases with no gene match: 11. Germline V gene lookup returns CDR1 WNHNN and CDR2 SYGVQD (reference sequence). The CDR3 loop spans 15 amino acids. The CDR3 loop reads CASRRDSGGGSPLHF. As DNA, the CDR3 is TGCGCCAGCAGGCGGGACAGCGGAGGAGGTTCACCCCTCCACTTT.

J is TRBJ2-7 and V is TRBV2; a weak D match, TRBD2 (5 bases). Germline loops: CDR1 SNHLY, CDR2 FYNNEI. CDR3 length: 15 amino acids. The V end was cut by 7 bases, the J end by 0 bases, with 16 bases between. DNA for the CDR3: TGTGCCAGCAACCTTAGAGGGTACCTCTCCTACGAGCAGTACTTC. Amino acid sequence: CASNLRGYLSYEQYF. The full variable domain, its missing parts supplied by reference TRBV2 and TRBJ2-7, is EPEVTQTPSHQVTQMGQEVILRCVPISNHLYFYWYRQILGQKVEFLVSFYNNEISEKSEIFDDQFSVERPDGSNFTLKIRSTKLEDSAMYFCASNLRGYLSYEQYFGPGTRLTVT.

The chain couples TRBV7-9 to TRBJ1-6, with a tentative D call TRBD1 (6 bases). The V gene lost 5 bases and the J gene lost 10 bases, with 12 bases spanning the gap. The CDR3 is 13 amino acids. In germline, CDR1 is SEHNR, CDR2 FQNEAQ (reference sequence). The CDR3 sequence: CASSLEGESPLHF. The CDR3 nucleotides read TGTGCCAGCAGCCTAGAGGGGGAATCACCCCTCCACTTT.

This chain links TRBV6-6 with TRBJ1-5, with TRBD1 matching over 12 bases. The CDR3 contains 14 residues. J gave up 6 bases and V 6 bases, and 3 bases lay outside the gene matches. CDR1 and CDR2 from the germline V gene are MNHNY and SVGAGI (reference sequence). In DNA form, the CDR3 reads TGTGCCAGCAGAGGGACAGGGGGCCGTCAGCCCCAGCATTTT. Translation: CASRGTGGRQPQHF.

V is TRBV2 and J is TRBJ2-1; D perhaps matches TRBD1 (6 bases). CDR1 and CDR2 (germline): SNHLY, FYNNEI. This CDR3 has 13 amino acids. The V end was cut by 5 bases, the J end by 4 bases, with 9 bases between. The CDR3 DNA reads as TGTGCCAGCAGTCGGGACATATACAATGAGCAGTTCTTC. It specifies CASSRDIYNEQFF.

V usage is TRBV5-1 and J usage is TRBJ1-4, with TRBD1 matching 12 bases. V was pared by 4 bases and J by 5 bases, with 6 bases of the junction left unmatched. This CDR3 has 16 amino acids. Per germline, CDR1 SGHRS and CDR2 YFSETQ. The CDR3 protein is CASSRGQGAPNEKLFF. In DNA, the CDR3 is TGCGCCAGCAGCCGGGGACAGGGGGCGCCGAATGAAAAACTGTTTTTT. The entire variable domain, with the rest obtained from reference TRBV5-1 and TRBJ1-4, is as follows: KAGVTQTPRYLIKTRGQQVTLSCSPISGHRSVSWYQQTPGQGLQFLFEYFSETQRNKGNFPGRFSGRQFSNSRSEMNVSTLELGDSALYLCASSRGQGAPNEKLFFGSGTQLSVL.